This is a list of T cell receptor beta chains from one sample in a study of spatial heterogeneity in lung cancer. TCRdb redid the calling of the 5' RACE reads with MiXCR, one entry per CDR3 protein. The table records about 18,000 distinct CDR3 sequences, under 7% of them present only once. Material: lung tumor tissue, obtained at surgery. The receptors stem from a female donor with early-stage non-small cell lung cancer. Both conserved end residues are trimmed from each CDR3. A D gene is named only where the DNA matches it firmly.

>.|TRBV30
AWIDIAANTEAF
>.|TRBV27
ASSFWGARRINYGYT
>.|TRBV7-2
ASSLARDTQY
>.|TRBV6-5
ATTTGSYYYGYT
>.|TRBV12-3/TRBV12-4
ASTNTKLYEQY
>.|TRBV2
ASSGRLFSETQY
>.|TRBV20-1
SARAGQGGSPLH
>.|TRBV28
ASSLIVTRRDTQY
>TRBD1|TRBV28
ASRTGGSTDTQY
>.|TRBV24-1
ATSGAGASDTEAF
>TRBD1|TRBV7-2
ASSLVAGQNQPQH
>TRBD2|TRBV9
ASSPRTSGRERVYNEQF
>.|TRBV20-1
SAYRDSPLH
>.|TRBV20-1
SAPLLTNEQF
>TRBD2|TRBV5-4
ASSSIWTSGSISGANVLT
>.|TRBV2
ASNSFTDEQF
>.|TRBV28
ASSSPFSTSTDTQY
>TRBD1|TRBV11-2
ASSFITGDTEAF
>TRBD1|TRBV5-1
ASSPGQRNTGELF
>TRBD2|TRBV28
ASSKRGPWEQY
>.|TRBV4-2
ASSQDQGTPREQY
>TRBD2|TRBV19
ASTSREGFAGELF
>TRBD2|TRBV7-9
ASSKSRDYELF
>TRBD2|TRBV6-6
ASSYLAGVAETQY
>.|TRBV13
ASRVRMLPEAF
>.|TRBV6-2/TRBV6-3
ASSYTQGPNQPQH
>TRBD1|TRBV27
ASSVKTGVANQPQH
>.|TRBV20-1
SALPRGRDTQY
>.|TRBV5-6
ASSLGRSGANVLT
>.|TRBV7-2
ASSTRSGAGYSGNTIY
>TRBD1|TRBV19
ASSNRQGAHGYT
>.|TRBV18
ASSLLWGNQETQY
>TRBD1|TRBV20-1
SARDPGTGRNEQF
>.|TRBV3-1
ASSPFGVTKETQY
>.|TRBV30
AWSQDSLYEQY
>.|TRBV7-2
ASRQISSGANVLT
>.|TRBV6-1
ASSYVSGANVLT
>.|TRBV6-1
ASSHSGPSYEQY
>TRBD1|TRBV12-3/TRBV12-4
ASSRTGLSSYEQY
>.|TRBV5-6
ASSSGPGTYEQY
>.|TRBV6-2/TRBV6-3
ASSYQGGGGQPQH
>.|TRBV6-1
ASSRAPDSLKLF
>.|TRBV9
ASSPTGRSYEQY
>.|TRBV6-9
ASSYNRRKYSNQPQH
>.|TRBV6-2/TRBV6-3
ASSYVGGSSNQPQH
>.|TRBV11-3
ASSLGGAPKDEQF
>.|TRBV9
ASSVGAGSGNTIY
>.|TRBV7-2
ASSLRANTEAF
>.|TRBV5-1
ASSLGRGPGRDEQF
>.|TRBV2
ASRALNTEAF
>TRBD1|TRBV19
ASSSGQGGNQPQH